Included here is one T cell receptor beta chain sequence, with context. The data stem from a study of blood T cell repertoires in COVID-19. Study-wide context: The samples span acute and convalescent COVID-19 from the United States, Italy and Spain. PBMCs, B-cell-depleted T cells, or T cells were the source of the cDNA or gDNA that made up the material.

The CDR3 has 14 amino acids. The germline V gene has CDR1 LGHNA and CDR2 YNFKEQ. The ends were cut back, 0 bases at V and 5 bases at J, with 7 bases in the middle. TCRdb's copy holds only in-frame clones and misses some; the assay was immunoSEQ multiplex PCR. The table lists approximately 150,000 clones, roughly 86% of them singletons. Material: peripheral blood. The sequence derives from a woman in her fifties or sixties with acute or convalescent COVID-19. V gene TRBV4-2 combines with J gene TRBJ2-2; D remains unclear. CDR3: CASSQDISTGELFF. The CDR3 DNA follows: TGTGCCAGCAGCCAAGATATCAGTACCGGGGAGCTGTTTTTT.